These 22 T cell receptor beta chains were all obtained from the same sample, sequenced in a study of shared clonotypes between healthy human individuals. CD45RO-negative, CCR7-positively selected cells formed the naive CD8 fraction, excluding terminally differentiated effector memory CD45RA+ cells. Clones were read by immunoSEQ multiplex PCR, and TCRdb kept only the in-frame ones, dropping some. The repertoire includes more than 2 million clones, around 95% of them detected once, and about 1.6% sits in the top ten. Sequenced: naive CD8+ T cells from PBMCs. These receptor sequences come from a man between 18 and 35 years old in good health. Some clones in this sample may be carry-over from other donors' samples.

The chain has TRBV19 and TRBJ2-1; 7 bases agree with TRBD2. This CDR3 comprises 15 residues. Per germline, CDR1 LNHDA and CDR2 SQIVND (reference sequence). J was trimmed by 0 bases and V by 4 bases; bases with no gene match: 3. CDR3 sequence (DNA): TGTGCCAGTAGTACGACTAGCAACTCCTACAATGAGCAGTTCTTC. Amino acid sequence: CASSTTSNSYNEQFF.

Details on this clone: Different DNA sequences within this sample yield the same CDR3. V usage is TRBV9 and J usage is TRBJ1-5; possibly TRBD1 for D (5 bases). CDR1 is SGDLS and CDR2 is YYNGEE in the germline V gene. The CDR3 is made up of 14 amino acids. V was pared by 3 bases and J by 1 base, with 8 bases between. The chain's CDR3 is CASSAGGSNQPQHF. CDR3 in DNA: TGTGCCAGCAGCGCCGGGGGGAGCAATCAGCCCCAGCATTTT.

The rearrangement joins TRBV29-1 to TRBJ2-1, with 9 nucleotides matching TRBD2. V lost 3 bases and J lost 7; bases outside the gene matches: 13. This CDR3 spans 16 amino acids. The germline V gene has CDR1 SQVTM and CDR2 ANQGSEA. The CDR3 region has the DNA TGCAGCGTTGAGGTCTTTGGCGGGAGGGCCGGAAATGAGCAGTTCTTC. Its protein product is CSVEVFGGRAGNEQFF.

The CDR3 reads CASSWGASRGNEQFF. The CDR3, as DNA: TGTGCCAGCAGCTGGGGCGCCTCGAGGGGCAATGAGCAGTTCTTC. V and J are TRBV11-2 and TRBJ2-1; tentatively, D is TRBD1 or TRBD2 (5 bases each). Trimming pared 4 bases from V and 6 bases from J, leaving 16 bases between. Germline CDR1 reads SGHAT; CDR2 reads FQNNGV. The CDR3 length is 15 residues.

Concerning this clone: Other DNA sequences in the sample encode the same CDR3. This CDR3 is CASSQNRGGYEQYF. CDR3 bases: TGCGCCAGCAGCCAAAACAGGGGAGGTTACGAGCAGTACTTC. This chain joins TRBV4-3 and TRBJ2-7; D possibly corresponds to TRBD1 (7 bases). The germline V gene has CDR1 LGHNA and CDR2 YSLEER. This CDR3 spans 14 amino acids. The germline V and J ends were trimmed by 2 bases and 4 bases, with 12 bases remaining between them.

The chain carries TRBV7-9 and TRBJ2-5; 9 nucleotides agree with TRBD2. The germline V gene has CDR1 SEHNR and CDR2 FQNEAQ (reference sequence). The CDR3 consists of 18 residues. The V gene end was trimmed by 5 bases and the J gene end by 3 bases; junction bases not matched to a gene: 16. The CDR3 reads CASSRGVREGLVEETQYF. DNA for the CDR3: TGTGCCAGCAGCCGAGGGGTGCGGGAGGGCCTGGTAGAAGAGACCCAGTACTTC.

The chain links TRBV9 to TRBJ2-5, with a possible D match to TRBD1 (5 bases). The CDR3 has 14 amino acids. Trimming stripped 1 base from V and 4 bases from J, with 11 bases between. The V gene's germline CDR1 is SGDLS and CDR2 YYNGEE. The CDR3: CASSVSGRVETQYF. The DNA of the CDR3 is TGTGCCAGCAGCGTATCGGGCAGGGTAGAGACCCAGTACTTC.

This sequence joins TRBV10-1 and TRBJ2-7, with 11 bases aligning to TRBD2. The CDR3 loop spans 16 amino acids. Germline CDR1 WNHNN, CDR2 SYGVQD (reference sequence). V gave up 4 bases and J gave up 2 bases; unmatched junction bases: 7. The CDR3 sequence is CASSGAGTSGPYEQYF. The CDR3, as DNA: TGCGCCAGCAGTGGAGCCGGGACTAGCGGACCCTACGAGCAGTACTTC.

This clone was observed a few times. The chain combines TRBV28 with TRBJ1-5; D gene uncertain. CDR3 length: 14 residues. V was pared by 2 bases and J by 5 bases, with 10 bases between. Germline V gene data show CDR1 as MDHEN and CDR2 as SYDVKM. CDR3 DNA sequence: TGTGCCAGCAGTTTACGACAACTCGATCAGCCCCAGCATTTT. It is translated as CASSLRQLDQPQHF.

The CDR3 region is CASSFLLRTGELFF. Here the CDR3 DNA reads TGTGCCAGCAGTTTCCTATTGAGAACCGGGGAGCTGTTTTTT. The chain has TRBV28 and TRBJ2-2; D remains unclear. Germline CDR1 and CDR2: MDHEN and SYDVKM. CDR3 length: 14 residues. V lost 3 bases and J 5 bases, leaving 10 bases between the germline ends.

V and J are TRBV5-5 and TRBJ2-7; 11 positions agree with TRBD1. The V and J ends lost 2 bases and 3 bases, in that order; junction bases with no gene match: 13. Per the germline V gene, CDR1 is SGHKS and CDR2 is YYEKEE (reference sequence). CDR3 length: 18 residues. CDR3 sequence: CASSFSWTGGAVNYEQYF. CDR3 coding DNA: TGTGCCAGCAGCTTCAGCTGGACAGGGGGCGCCGTAAACTACGAGCAGTACTTC.

DNA for the CDR3: TGTGCCGGAGGACTAGCGGAGCGCCTACGGCATGAGCAGTTCTTC. As protein: CAGGLAERLRHEQFF. The V gene is TRBV30, the J gene TRBJ2-1; 10 bases map to TRBD2. The V gene end was trimmed by 8 bases and the J gene end by 8 bases; junction bases not matched to a gene: 15. The CDR3 is 15 residues long. Germline assignment: CDR1 GTSNPN and CDR2 SVGIG (reference sequence).

The rearrangement links TRBV5-1 to TRBJ2-7, with no clear D. This CDR3 is 13 amino acids long. Germline loops: CDR1 SGHRS, CDR2 YFSETQ. V lost 2 bases, J lost 4 bases, and 10 bases lay in between. The CDR3 DNA sequence: TGCGCCAGCAGCTTCAACAGCTTTTACGAGCAGTACTTC. Translation gives CASSFNSFYEQYF. Together with reference TRBV5-1 and TRBJ2-7, the CDR3 gives the full variable domain: KAGVTQTPRYLIKTRGQQVTLSCSPISGHRSVSWYQQTPGQGLQFLFEYFSETQRNKGNFPGRFSGRQFSNSRSEMNVSTLELGDSALYLCASSFNSFYEQYFGPGTRLTVT.

V is TRBV27 and J is TRBJ2-3; 9 bases match TRBD1. V lost 6 bases to trimming and J lost 4 bases; unmatched junction nucleotides: 8. Germline CDR1 is MNHEY and CDR2 is SMNVEV (reference sequence). The CDR3 length is 15 residues. The CDR3 loop reads CASRAGTGWSDTQYF. CDR3 coding DNA: TGTGCCAGCAGGGCCGGGACAGGGTGGTCAGATACGCAGTATTTT.

The sample holds one count of this clone. The chain uses TRBV7-9 and TRBJ2-1, with 9 bases identical to TRBD2. Trimming cost V 5 bases and J 5 bases; bases outside gene matches: 7. CDR1 is SEHNR, CDR2 FQNEAQ, per germline (reference sequence). The CDR3 has 15 residues. The CDR3 is CASSPTSGWDNEQFF. DNA of the CDR3: TGTGCCAGCAGCCCGACTAGCGGATGGGACAATGAGCAGTTCTTC.

The chain employs TRBV2 and TRBJ1-2, with a possible D match to TRBD1 (5 bases). V was pared by 4 bases and J by 4 bases, with 13 bases between. Germline CDR1 SNHLY, CDR2 FYNNEI. The length of the CDR3 is 14 residues. The CDR3 spells CASSGVAGFYGYTF. CDR3 bases: TGTGCCAGCAGTGGGGTGGCAGGGTTCTATGGCTACACCTTC.

The chain uses TRBV9 and TRBJ1-1; D possibly corresponds to TRBD1 (6 bases). V was shortened by 0 bases and J by 4 bases, with 10 bases between the two germline ends. The CDR3 loop spans 14 amino acids. Germline lookup yields CDR1 SGDLS and CDR2 YYNGEE. The CDR3 loop reads CASSVEIGGTEAFF. The CDR3, as DNA: TGTGCCAGCAGCGTAGAGATAGGGGGCACTGAAGCTTTCTTT.

The gene calls are TRBV29-1 and TRBJ2-1; 7 bases agree with TRBD2. This CDR3 contains 15 residues. Germline V gene data show CDR1 as SQVTM and CDR2 as ANQGSEA. V lost 2 bases to trimming and J lost 5 bases; unmatched junction nucleotides: 9. As DNA, the CDR3 is TGCAGCGTTGAAAGGGGCGGGAGCGAGGACAATGAGCAGTTCTTC. Its translation: CSVERGGSEDNEQFF.

As for this clone: Other DNA variants within this sample encode the same CDR3. This chain uses TRBV27 with TRBJ2-7, with 8 bases that match TRBD1. Germline trimming cut 6 bases from V and 0 bases from J; bases unmatched to any gene: 1. The CDR3 sequence is 13 residues long. CDR1 and CDR2 (germline): MNHEY, SMNVEV (reference sequence). This CDR3 reads CASSQGASYEQYF. DNA for the CDR3: TGTGCCAGCAGCCAGGGGGCCTCCTACGAGCAGTACTTC.

This CDR3 is CASSKAEPGQGCETQYF. The CDR3 nucleotides read TGTGCCAGCAGCAAAGCCGAGCCGGGACAGGGCTGCGAGACCCAGTACTTC. The V gene is TRBV21-1, the J gene TRBJ2-5; TRBD1, the D gene given by the table, was not confirmed from the DNA. TRBV21-1 is an annotated pseudogene. The CDR3 runs 17 residues.

This clone has just one count. The rearrangement links TRBV27 to TRBJ2-7; 7 positions match TRBD1. Trimming cost V 6 bases and J 2 bases; bases outside gene matches: 13. Germline V gene sequence: CDR1 MNHEY, CDR2 SMNVEV (reference sequence). The length of the CDR3 is 16 residues. The CDR3: CASRKPYRDRAYEQYF. Written as DNA, the CDR3 is TGTGCCAGCAGGAAACCATACCGGGACAGAGCCTACGAGCAGTACTTC.

The rearrangement links TRBV9 to TRBJ2-1; TRBD2 matches 7 bases. The CDR3 has 16 residues. Germline CDR1 SGDLS, CDR2 YYNGEE. V shed 6 bases and J 0 bases; nucleotides not matched to a gene: 9. CDR3: CASTPVGGSSYNEQFF. Here the CDR3 DNA reads TGTGCCAGCACGCCAGTCGGCGGGAGCTCCTACAATGAGCAGTTCTTC.